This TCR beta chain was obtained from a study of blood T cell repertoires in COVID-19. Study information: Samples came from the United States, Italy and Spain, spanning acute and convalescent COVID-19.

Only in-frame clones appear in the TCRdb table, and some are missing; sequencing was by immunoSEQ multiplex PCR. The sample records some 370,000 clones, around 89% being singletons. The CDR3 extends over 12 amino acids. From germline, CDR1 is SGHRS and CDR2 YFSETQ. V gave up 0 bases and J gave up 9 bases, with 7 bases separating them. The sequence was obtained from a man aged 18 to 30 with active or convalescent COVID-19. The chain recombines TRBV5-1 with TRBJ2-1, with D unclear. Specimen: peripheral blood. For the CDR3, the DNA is TGCGCCAGCAGCTTGGCCGAGGCTGAGCAGTTCTTC. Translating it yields CASSLAEAEQFF.